Given below is one T cell receptor beta chain in context. The antigen remains undetermined. This sample is part of a study of monozygotic twins with inflammatory bowel disease. The study's findings and limits: Among IBD patients, fewer clonotypes were shared with others than among healthy twins, especially with disease activity. IBD patients displayed reduced TCRbeta diversity (inverse Simpson) when set against healthy co-twins.

The authors used approximately 3,300 ng of total RNA per TCR library. Each CDR3 protein gets one entry in TCRdb, which reprocessed the 5' RACE reads and gives no DNA. In total, the table holds 300,000 to 350,000 distinct CDR3 sequences. The sample comprised blood. The TCR comes from a human donor with ulcerative colitis or Crohn's disease, or a healthy co-twin of an affected twin (not recorded which).

The CDR3 sequence: CASTLSSRGYEQYF. The genes are TRBV6-1 and TRBJ2-7. Germline V gives CDR1 MNHNS, CDR2 SASEGT. The CDR3 loop spans 14 amino acids.